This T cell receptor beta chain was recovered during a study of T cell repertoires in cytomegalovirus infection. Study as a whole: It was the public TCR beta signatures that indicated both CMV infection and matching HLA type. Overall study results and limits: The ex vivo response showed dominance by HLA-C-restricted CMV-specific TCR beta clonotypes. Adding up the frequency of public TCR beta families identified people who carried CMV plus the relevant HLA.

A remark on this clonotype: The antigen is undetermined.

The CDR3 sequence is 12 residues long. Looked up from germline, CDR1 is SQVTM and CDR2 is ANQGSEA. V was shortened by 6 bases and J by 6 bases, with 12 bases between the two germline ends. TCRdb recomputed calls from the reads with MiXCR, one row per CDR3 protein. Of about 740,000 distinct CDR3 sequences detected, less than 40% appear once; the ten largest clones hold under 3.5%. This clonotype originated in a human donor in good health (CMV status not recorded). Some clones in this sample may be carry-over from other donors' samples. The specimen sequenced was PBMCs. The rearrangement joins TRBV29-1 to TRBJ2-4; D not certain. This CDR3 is CSVAGSLNIQYF. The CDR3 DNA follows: TGCAGCGTGGCCGGATCGCTAAACATTCAGTACTTC.